The 32 T cell receptor beta chains below come from one sample, sequenced in a study of T cells in Graves' hyperthyroidism and ophthalmopathy. TCR beta CDR3 regions were amplified from RNA. RT-PCR in the first round (using the HTBI primer set) targeted the TCR CDR3. TCRdb reprocessed the multiplex PCR reads with MiXCR, giving one entry per CDR3 protein. Of about 570,000 distinct CDR3 sequences listed, around 15% are singletons. The sequenced material came from blood. All receptors derive from a woman between 40 and 50 years old with Graves' hyperthyroidism.

This clonotype was seen ten or more times. The genes are TRBV28 and TRBJ2-1; D is perhaps TRBD1 or TRBD2 (6 bases each). The V end was cut by 7 bases, the J end by 6 bases, with 22 bases between. The CDR3 extends over 16 amino acids. In germline, CDR1 is MDHEN, CDR2 SYDVKM. The CDR3 here is CASTTISGGLGNEQFF. For the CDR3, the DNA is TGTGCCAGCACCACGATATCTGGGGGGCTCGGCAATGAGCAGTTCTTC.

The CDR3, as DNA: TGTGCCAGCAGCTTAATGGGGGCTAATGAAAAACTGTTTTTT. Its protein product is CASSLMGANEKLFF. The chain has TRBV7-2 and TRBJ1-4; TRBD1 might be the D (5 bases). Per the germline V gene, CDR1 is SGHTA and CDR2 is FQGNSA. The V end was cut by 2 bases, the J end by 3 bases, with 7 bases between. The CDR3 extends over 14 amino acids. The full variable domain, completed using reference TRBV7-2 and TRBJ1-4, is GAGVSQSPSNKVTEKGKDVELRCDPISGHTALYWYRQSLGQGLEFLIYFQGNSAPDKSGLPSDRFSAERTGGSVSTLTIQRTQQEDSAVYLCASSLMGANEKLFFGSGTQLSVL.

The genes are TRBV7-8 and TRBJ2-7; D is perhaps TRBD1 (5 bases). The V end lost 2 bases, the J end lost 4 bases, and 15 bases lay between the germline ends. This CDR3 region has 15 residues. Germline CDR1 and CDR2: SGHVS and FQNEAQ. In nucleotides, the CDR3 is TGTGCCAGCAGCTTATCATGGGCAGGGAAATACGAGCAGTACTTC. This gives the protein CASSLSWAGKYEQYF.

About this clonotype itself: At one boundary the junction diverges from the germline segment, which might be a read error. This chain connects TRBV6-4 to TRBJ1-1, with D unresolved. This CDR3 has 15 amino acids. Germline V gene lookup returns CDR1 MRHNA and CDR2 SNTAGT. The CDR3 DNA follows: TGTGCCAGCAGTTACTCGGTGGGAATGAACACTGAAGCTTTCTTT. It translates to CASSYSVGMNTEAFF.

The chain employs TRBV6-1 and TRBJ2-2; no clear D gene. V lost 5 bases and J lost 5, with 12 bases in between. There are 14 residues in the CDR3. CDR1 MNHNS and CDR2 SASEGT come from the germline V gene. Here the CDR3 reads CASSSWRETGELFF. CDR3 sequence (DNA): TGTGCCAGCAGTTCTTGGCGTGAGACCGGGGAGCTGTTTTTT.

The genes are TRBV24-1 and TRBJ2-3; 7 nucleotides line up with TRBD1. The germline CDR1 and CDR2 sequences are KGHDR and SFDVKD. This CDR3 is built from 15 residues. V was clipped by 6 bases and J by 3 bases; unmatched bases: 8. This CDR3 reads CATSPRGLLTDTQYF. The CDR3 DNA sequence: TGTGCCACCAGTCCAAGGGGGCTCCTAACAGATACGCAGTATTTT.

This clonotype has a count of ten or more. V and J are TRBV5-1 and TRBJ2-3; no clear D. From germline, CDR1 is SGHRS and CDR2 YFSETQ. This CDR3 contains 14 residues. V lost 0 bases and J lost 2, with 7 bases in between. CDR3 nucleotides: TGCGCCAGCAGCTTGGACACCTTCACAGATACGCAGTATTTT. Encoded protein: CASSLDTFTDTQYF. Variable domain in full (rest from reference TRBV5-1 and TRBJ2-3): KAGVTQTPRYLIKTRGQQVTLSCSPISGHRSVSWYQQTPGQGLQFLFEYFSETQRNKGNFPGRFSGRQFSNSRSEMNVSTLELGDSALYLCASSLDTFTDTQYFGPGTRLTVL.

This clonotype was recorded at least ten times. V usage is TRBV18 and J usage is TRBJ1-5; TRBD1 matches at 7 bases. The V and J ends lost 5 bases and 0 bases, in that order; junction bases with no gene match: 4. Per the germline V gene, CDR1 is KGHSH and CDR2 is LQKENI. The CDR3 runs to 15 residues. Written as DNA, the CDR3 is TGTGCCAGCTCATCTGGACAGGATAGCAATCAGCCCCAGCATTTT. The encoded protein is CASSSGQDSNQPQHF.

In the case of this clonotype: A read error is likely, as this CDR3 ends without the conserved phenylalanine or tryptophan. This chain connects TRBV4-2 to TRBJ2-7, with 9 bases matching TRBD2. The CDR3 extends over 19 amino acids. Trimming at V came to 0 bases and at J to 2 bases, leaving 14 bases not matched to a gene. Germline V lookup: CDR1 LGHNA, CDR2 YNFKEQ. The CDR3 DNA follows: TGTGCCAGCAGCCAAGACCCCGGAGGTAGCGGGAGATCCGCCTACGAGCAGTACTTA. Translation gives CASSQDPGGSGRSAYEQYL.

This clonotype was picked up a small number of times. The chain employs TRBV2 and TRBJ2-3, with D maybe TRBD1 (6 bases). V was pared by 1 base and J by 8 bases, with 16 bases between. The CDR3 is made up of 15 amino acids. Germline V gene sequence: CDR1 SNHLY, CDR2 FYNNEI. Written as DNA, the CDR3 is TGTGCCAGCAGTGAAGGTCAGGGGCCCCTCGGTACGCAGTATTTT. It is translated as CASSEGQGPLGTQYF.

The sample holds many counts of this clonotype. This chain links TRBV5-1 with TRBJ2-3, with D possibly being TRBD2 (5 bases). Germline assignment: CDR1 SGHRS and CDR2 YFSETQ. This CDR3 is 16 amino acids long. Trimming took off 4 bases at V and 1 base at J, with 16 bases between the two ends. The CDR3 DNA follows: TGCGCCAGCAGCCAAACTAGTAATCCCGGCACAGATACGCAGTATTTT. This translates into CASSQTSNPGTDTQYF.

The table lists this clonotype with many counts. V usage is TRBV10-3 and J usage is TRBJ2-1; D call uncertain. This CDR3 region has 13 residues. The V and J ends lost 0 bases and 6 bases respectively, with 6 bases between them. Germline V gene sequence: CDR1 ENHRY, CDR2 SYGVKD. The CDR3, as DNA: TGTGCCATCAGTGAGTCGACTCCCAATGAGCAGTTCTTC. Its protein is CAISESTPNEQFF.

The sample holds a few counts of this clonotype. The chain joins TRBV20-1 to TRBJ2-7; 7 nucleotides agree with TRBD2. The V gene end was trimmed by 0 bases and the J gene end by 2 bases; junction bases not matched to a gene: 4. The CDR3 has 14 residues. Germline V gene lookup returns CDR1 DFQATT and CDR2 SNEGSKA (reference sequence). The CDR3, as DNA: TGCAGTGCTAGAGATCCGGGACTACCCTACGAGCAGTACTTC. This codes for CSARDPGLPYEQYF.

CDR3 sequence reads: CAWSEKRGGNEKLFF. For the CDR3, the DNA is TGTGCCTGGAGTGAGAAAAGAGGGGGCAATGAAAAACTGTTTTTT. The chain uses TRBV30 and TRBJ1-4, with 7 nucleotides matching TRBD1. V trimming: 1 base; J trimming: 5 bases; junction bases outside the gene matches: 7. Germline CDR1 reads GTSNPN; CDR2 reads SVGIG (reference sequence). The CDR3 is made up of 15 amino acids.

In this sample, this clonotype turned up many times. The chain recombines TRBV11-1 with TRBJ2-7; 7 positions agree with TRBD1. V was clipped by 6 bases and J by 6 bases; unmatched bases: 8. Germline assignment: CDR1 SGHAT and CDR2 FQDESV (reference sequence). This CDR3 comprises 13 residues. DNA of the CDR3: TGTGCCAGCAGTCGAATACAGGGGTCCGAGCAGTACTTC. Translated, it gives CASSRIQGSEQYF.

This clonotype was observed many times. The chain joins TRBV5-1 to TRBJ1-5; maybe TRBD1 (5 bases). With 0 bases removed from V and 0 bases from J, the gap between germline ends came to 13 bases. CDR1 is SGHRS and CDR2 is YFSETQ in the germline V gene. CDR3 size: 17 residues. DNA for the CDR3: TGCGCCAGCAGCTTGGACAGGCTTAGGTTTAGCAATCAGCCCCAGCATTTT. Amino acids: CASSLDRLRFSNQPQHF.

This clonotype showed up many times. The chain combines TRBV9 with TRBJ2-5; no clear D gene. The CDR3 covers 13 residues. From germline, CDR1 is SGDLS and CDR2 YYNGEE. V was cut by 5 bases and J by 7 bases, with 15 bases left in between. CDR3 in DNA: TGTGCCAGCAGTGACCTCTCTCTGGGGACCCAGTACTTC. Its protein product is CASSDLSLGTQYF. The whole variable domain, remainder taken from reference TRBV9 and TRBJ2-5, is DSGVTQTPKHLITATGQRVTLRCSPRSGDLSVYWYQQSLDQGLQFLIQYYNGEERAKGNILERFSAQQFPDLHSELNLSSLELGDSALYFCASSDLSLGTQYFGPGTRLLVL.

As concerns this clonotype: One end of the junction does not line up with germline, which may come from a read error. This chain joins TRBV18 and TRBJ2-3; possibly TRBD1 for D (6 bases). CDR1 and CDR2 (germline): KGHSH, LQKENI. The CDR3 length is 14 residues. CDR3 nucleotides: TGTACCAGCTCACGTGGACAGAGCACAGATACGCAGTATTTT. This codes for CTSSRGQSTDTQYF.

This clonotype has ten or more counts. The J gene is TRBJ2-7, the V gene TRBV5-1; 7 nucleotides align to TRBD1. Germline V gene data show CDR1 as SGHRS and CDR2 as YFSETQ. There are 15 residues in the CDR3. The V gene end was trimmed by 5 bases and the J gene end by 0 bases; junction bases not matched to a gene: 8. The CDR3 nucleotides are TGCGCCAGCAGGGTGGACAGGACGCCCTCCTACGAGCAGTACTTC. Its translation: CASRVDRTPSYEQYF.

V usage is TRBV19 and J usage is TRBJ2-7, with D possibly TRBD2 on 7 matching bases. This CDR3 contains 14 residues. The germline CDR1 and CDR2 sequences are LNHDA and SQIVND (reference sequence). The ends were cut back, 11 bases at V and 1 base at J, with 18 bases in the middle. The CDR3 DNA follows: TGTGCCTCCAGTCAGCGGGACAAGTCCTACGAGCAGTACTTC. It yields the protein CASSQRDKSYEQYF.

The sample holds many counts of this clonotype. The chain has TRBV28 and TRBJ2-2; D is uncertain. V was trimmed by 10 bases and J by 1 base, leaving 16 bases between them. CDR1 is MDHEN and CDR2 is SYDVKM in the germline V gene. The CDR3 contains 15 residues. CDR3 protein: CATDPGPKNTGELFF. CDR3 DNA sequence: TGTGCCACCGATCCCGGACCGAAGAACACCGGGGAGCTGTTTTTT.

This clonotype was counted ten times or more. This chain joins TRBV2 and TRBJ2-3, with 10 bases that match TRBD2. Germline assignment: CDR1 SNHLY and CDR2 FYNNEI. The V segment lost 7 bases and the J segment 4 bases; nucleotides outside the gene matches: 8. The length of the CDR3 is 15 residues. CDR3 bases: TGTGCCAGCATGTTAGCGGGAGGTTGGGCAGATACGCAGTATTTT. Its translation: CASMLAGGWADTQYF.

The V call is TRBV4-1, the J call TRBJ2-7; TRBD1 matches 8 bases. In germline, CDR1 is MGHRA, CDR2 YSYEKL. V shed 4 bases, J shed 6 bases, and the junction held 11 bases outside the gene matches. This CDR3 spans 15 amino acids. The CDR3: CASSPPGTGSSEQYF. DNA for the CDR3: TGCGCCAGCAGCCCACCCGGGACAGGTTCTTCCGAGCAGTACTTC.

This clonotype has just a few counts. J is TRBJ2-1 and V is TRBV6-1, with a weak D call TRBD2 (5 bases). V was cut by 6 bases and J by 8 bases, with 17 bases left in between. The CDR3 runs 14 residues. CDR1 MNHNS and CDR2 SASEGT come from the germline V gene. Here the CDR3 DNA reads TGTGCCAGCAGCTCCACCATTCTCGGGGATGAGCAGTTCTTC. Translated, it gives CASSSTILGDEQFF.

This clonotype showed up many times. The chain couples TRBV7-8 to TRBJ2-7; TRBD2 matches 7 bases. V shed 1 base and J 6 bases; nucleotides not matched to a gene: 6. Looked up from germline, CDR1 is SGHVS and CDR2 is FQNEAQ. The CDR3 totals 14 residues. The CDR3 DNA follows: TGTGCCAGCAGCTTAGAGCGGGGTGTGGGCGAGCAGTACTTC. It is translated as CASSLERGVGEQYF. The full variable domain, its missing parts supplied by reference TRBV7-8 and TRBJ2-7, is GAGVSQSPRYKVAKRGQDVALRCDPISGHVSLFWYQQALGQGPEFLTYFQNEAQLDKSGLPSDRFFAERPEGSVSTLKIQRTQQEDSAVYLCASSLERGVGEQYFGPGTRLTVT.

The chain joins TRBV3-1 to TRBJ2-5; 7 bases are a match to TRBD1. Germline CDR1 is LGHDT and CDR2 is YNNKEL (reference sequence). Losses at the gene ends were 2 bases for V and 2 bases for J; bases not matched to a gene: 8. The CDR3 spans 16 residues. CDR3 bases: TGTGCCAGCAGCCAACGGACAGGAAAGACACAAGAGACCCAGTACTTC. Protein sequence: CASSQRTGKTQETQYF.

V is TRBV20-1 and J is TRBJ2-1, with unresolved D. V was pared by 1 base and J by 4 bases, with 8 bases between. Germline CDR1 and CDR2: DFQATT and SNEGSKA (reference sequence). CDR3 length: 13 amino acids. The CDR3 DNA is TGCAGTGCTAGAGTTTCTTATTACAATGAGCAGTTCTTC. It codes for CSARVSYYNEQFF.

Many counts were recorded for this clonotype. This chain's CDR3 is CASSGGSADTQYF. The CDR3 bases are TGTGCCAGCAGTGGCGGGAGTGCAGATACGCAGTATTTT. The genes are TRBV28 and TRBJ2-3; 7 positions agree with TRBD2. Trimming took 5 bases from V and 4 from J; bases not matched to a gene: 3. The CDR3 has 13 residues. CDR1 and CDR2 (germline): MDHEN, SYDVKM.

This clonotype turned up a few times. This rearrangement joins TRBV3-1 to TRBJ2-1, with 11 bases matching TRBD2. This CDR3 is built from 20 residues. Germline-derived CDR1 and CDR2 are LGHDT and YNNKEL (reference sequence). With 2 bases clipped from V and 9 bases from J, the junction kept 21 bases outside the gene matches. CDR3 in DNA: TGTGCCAGCAGCCAATTTGCCTCAGCGGGGACTAGCGGCCGGGGCGGTGAGCAGTTCTTC. This encodes CASSQFASAGTSGRGGEQFF.

The chain has TRBV6-1 and TRBJ1-2; D is uncertain. The ends were cut back, 5 bases at V and 4 bases at J, with 11 bases in the middle. The germline CDR1 and CDR2 sequences are MNHNS and SASEGT. The CDR3 sequence is 13 residues long. The CDR3 coding sequence is TGTGCCAGCAGTCTCGATAGACTCTATGGCTACACCTTC. Protein sequence: CASSLDRLYGYTF.

This clonotype was observed many times. The chain recombines TRBV2 with TRBJ1-1, with 10 bases matching TRBD1. The germline V gene encodes CDR1 SNHLY and CDR2 FYNNEI. V gave up 5 bases and J gave up 10 bases; unmatched junction bases: 1. The CDR3 is 11 residues long. CDR3 DNA sequence: TGTGCCAGCAGTTGGGACAGGGGAGCTTTCTTT. Translated, it gives CASSWDRGAFF. Filled out from reference TRBV2 and TRBJ1-1, the complete variable domain reads EPEVTQTPSHQVTQMGQEVILRCVPISNHLYFYWYRQILGQKVEFLVSFYNNEISEKSEIFDDQFSVERPDGSNFTLKIRSTKLEDSAMYFCASSWDRGAFFGQGTRLTVV.

This sequence joins TRBV2 and TRBJ1-2, with TRBD1 identical over 8 bases. Germline V CDR1 and CDR2: SNHLY, FYNNEI. Unmatched junction bases numbered 3, after V lost 6 bases and J lost 0 bases. The CDR3 is 14 amino acids. CDR3 in DNA: TGTGCCAGCAGGGAACAGGGGGCTAACTATGGCTACACCTTC. It specifies CASREQGANYGYTF. The full variable domain, rest sourced from reference TRBV2 and TRBJ1-2, is EPEVTQTPSHQVTQMGQEVILRCVPISNHLYFYWYRQILGQKVEFLVSFYNNEISEKSEIFDDQFSVERPDGSNFTLKIRSTKLEDSAMYFCASREQGANYGYTFGSGTRLTVV.